This TCR beta chain was obtained from a study of T-cell memory formation after mild COVID-19. The study's findings and limits: CD4+ bias marked clones expanding day 15 to 37, unlike balanced contracting clones.

CDR3 length: 13 amino acids. The V end lost 3 bases, the J end lost 1 base, and 9 bases lay between the germline ends. Germline V gives CDR1 DFQATT, CDR2 SNEGSKA (reference sequence). TCRdb reprocessed the 5' RACE reads via MiXCR and lists one record per CDR3 protein. The sample consists of roughly 150,000 distinct CDR3 sequences, 13% of them appearing once. On this clonotype: Its antigen is not identified.

The chain recombines TRBV20-1 with TRBJ1-1; D is possibly TRBD1 (5 bases). The receptor was isolated from a man between 18 and 29 years old who had mild COVID-19 (a few samples of this study predate the infection). Cell type and time point are not known. What was sequenced was PBMCs or a T cell subset sorted from them (not recorded which). Here the CDR3 reads CSARRQGNTEAFF. CDR3 coding DNA: TGCAGTGCTAGGCGGCAGGGGAACACTGAAGCTTTCTTT.